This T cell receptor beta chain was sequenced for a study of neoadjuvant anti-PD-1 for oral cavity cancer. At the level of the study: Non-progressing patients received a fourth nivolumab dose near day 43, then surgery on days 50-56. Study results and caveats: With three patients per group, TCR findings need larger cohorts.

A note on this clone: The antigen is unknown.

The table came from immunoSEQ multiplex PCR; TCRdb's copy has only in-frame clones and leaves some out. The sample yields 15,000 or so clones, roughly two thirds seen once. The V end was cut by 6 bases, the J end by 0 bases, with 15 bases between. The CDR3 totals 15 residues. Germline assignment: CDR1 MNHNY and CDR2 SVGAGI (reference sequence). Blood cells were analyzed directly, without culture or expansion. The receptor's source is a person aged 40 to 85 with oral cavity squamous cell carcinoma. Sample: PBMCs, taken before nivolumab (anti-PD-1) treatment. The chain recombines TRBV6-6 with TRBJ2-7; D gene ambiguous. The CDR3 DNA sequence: TGTGCCAGCAGCCGCCAGACGGTTAGCTCCTACGAGCAGTACTTC. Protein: CASSRQTVSSYEQYF.